What follows are 6 T cell receptor beta chains derived from one specimen sequenced in a study of shared clonotypes between healthy human individuals. Naive CD8 cells were CD45RO-negative, positively selected for CCR7, excluding terminally differentiated effector memory CD45RA+ cells. Clones were read by immunoSEQ multiplex PCR, and TCRdb kept only the in-frame ones, dropping some. The sample comprises some 1,900,000 clones, about 95% of which are singletons, and 1.2% rests with the top ten. The sample taken for sequencing was naive CD8+ T cells sorted from blood. All receptors come from a man aged 18 to 35 in good health.

The chain joins TRBV7-8 to TRBJ1-4; D is uncertain. V lost 2 bases to trimming and J lost 12 bases, with 13 bases between them. The CDR3 runs to 13 residues. In germline, CDR1 is SGHVS, CDR2 FQNEAQ. The CDR3 bases are TGTGCCAGCAGCTTATCCAGCCTTGGGGAACTGTTTTTT. Residues: CASSLSSLGELFF.

The chain couples TRBV5-3 to TRBJ1-1; D is perhaps TRBD1 (6 bases). TRBV5-3 is classed as an ORF, of uncertain function. This CDR3 comprises 16 residues. Trimming removed 4 bases from V and 1 base from J, with 17 bases in between. The DNA for the CDR3 is TGTGCCAGAAGCCCGGAACCGGGACACGCGAACACTGAAGCTTTCTTT. It encodes CARSPEPGHANTEAFF.

V usage is TRBV28 and J usage is TRBJ1-6; 9 nucleotides line up with TRBD1. The ends lost 4 bases at V and 8 bases at J; junction bases unmatched: 12. The CDR3 extends over 17 amino acids. The V gene's germline CDR1 is MDHEN and CDR2 SYDVKM. The DNA for the CDR3 is TGTGCCAGCAGTTCCACATTACAGGGGGCGCGTGATTCACCCCTCCACTTT. It yields the protein CASSSTLQGARDSPLHF. Filled out from reference TRBV28 and TRBJ1-6, the complete variable domain reads DVKVTQSSRYLVKRTGEKVFLECVQDMDHENMFWYRQDPGLGLRLIYFSYDVKMKEKGDIPEGYSVSREKKERFSLILESASTNQTSMYLCASSSTLQGARDSPLHFGNGTRLTVT.

V gene TRBV11-2 combines with J gene TRBJ2-7; D might be TRBD2 (6 bases). Germline V gene lookup returns CDR1 SGHAT and CDR2 FQNNGV. This CDR3 comprises 14 residues. Deletions cut 3 bases from V and 2 bases from J, with 11 bases between. CDR3 in amino acids: CASSFRDWTYEQYF. CDR3 sequence (DNA): TGTGCCAGCAGCTTCCGGGACTGGACCTACGAGCAGTACTTC. Complete variable domain (other parts from reference TRBV11-2 and TRBJ2-7): EAGVAQSPRYKIIEKRQSVAFWCNPISGHATLYWYQQILGQGPKLLIQFQNNGVVDDSQLPKDRFSAERLKGVDSTLKIQPAKLEDSAVYLCASSFRDWTYEQYFGPGTRLTVT.

The V gene is TRBV19, the J gene TRBJ2-7; 13 positions match TRBD2. Unmatched junction bases numbered 12, after V lost 7 bases and J lost 0 bases. The CDR3 covers 18 residues. Germline CDR1 and CDR2: LNHDA and SQIVND (reference sequence). The CDR3 nucleotides are TGTGCCAGTAACGAACCGGGGACTAGCGGGATAAGCTCCTACGAGCAGTACTTC. Translating it yields CASNEPGTSGISSYEQYF. Filled out from reference TRBV19 and TRBJ2-7, the complete variable domain reads DGGITQSPKYLFRKEGQNVTLSCEQNLNHDAMYWYRQDPGQGLRLIYYSQIVNDFQKGDIAEGYSVSREKKESFPLTVTSAQKNPTAFYLCASNEPGTSGISSYEQYFGPGTRLTVT.

The sample holds one count of this clone. The CDR3 sequence is CASSAPTDETQYF. CDR3 DNA sequence: TGTGCCAGCAGCGCGCCTACCGACGAGACCCAGTACTTC. The chain couples TRBV9 to TRBJ2-5, with D uncertain. Germline CDR1 SGDLS, CDR2 YYNGEE. The V gene lost 3 bases and the J gene lost 5 bases, with 11 bases spanning the gap. CDR3 length: 13 amino acids.